This TCR beta chain was sequenced for a study of blood T cell repertoires in COVID-19. In the study overall: The samples span acute and convalescent COVID-19 from the United States, Italy and Spain. T cells, B-cell-depleted T cells, or PBMCs supplied cDNA or gDNA.

This CDR3 contains 17 residues. Germline CDR1 is MNHEY and CDR2 is SMNVEV (reference sequence). The germline V and J ends were trimmed by 0 bases and 1 base, with 15 bases remaining between them. Original data processing: Researchers report that nucleated cell counts were estimated from reference gene primer amplification. Repertoires were generated with immunoSEQ multiplex PCR, while TCRdb's copy carries only in-frame clones and drops some. V and J calls and clone size follow that table, whereas D and trimming were derived from the DNA. The data show more than 45,000 clones, with approximately 90% seen just once and 1.4% held by the top ten.

This chain joins TRBV27 and TRBJ2-5; a possible D gene is TRBD2 (6 bases). The sequenced material came from peripheral blood. The receptor comes from a man aged 55-75 years with acute or convalescent COVID-19. CDR3 in amino acids: CASSLSMFPGGQETQYF. The CDR3 DNA sequence: TGTGCCAGCAGTTTATCGATGTTCCCCGGGGGCCAAGAGACCCAGTACTTC.